The present T cell receptor (beta chain) was sequenced within a study of cytomegalovirus exposure and HLA in healthy donors. Study context: The study placed 70% to 85% of its approximately 400 genotyped donors in the Caucasian-associated ancestry cluster. Points from the study as a whole: Further analysis was carried out later, and it showed several of the most significant clusters appearing linked to common viral pathogens.

The CDR3 contains 13 residues. Germline V CDR1 and CDR2: SGHTA, FQGNSA. The V and J ends lost 6 bases and 2 bases respectively, with 8 bases between them. On this clone: Its antigen is unknown.

The PCR made use of 60 Vbeta and 13 Jbeta primers. TCRdb's copy holds only in-frame clones and misses some; the assay was immunoSEQ multiplex PCR. The data hold about 140,000 clones, with 78% observed a single time. Sequencing input: PBMCs. The genes are TRBV7-2 and TRBJ1-5, with D hard to call. The source of this sequence is a woman between 18 and 29 years old in good health and CMV-seropositive. The CDR3 DNA follows: TGTGCCAGCAGTAAACCGGGCAATCAGCCCCAGCATTTT. It specifies CASSKPGNQPQHF.